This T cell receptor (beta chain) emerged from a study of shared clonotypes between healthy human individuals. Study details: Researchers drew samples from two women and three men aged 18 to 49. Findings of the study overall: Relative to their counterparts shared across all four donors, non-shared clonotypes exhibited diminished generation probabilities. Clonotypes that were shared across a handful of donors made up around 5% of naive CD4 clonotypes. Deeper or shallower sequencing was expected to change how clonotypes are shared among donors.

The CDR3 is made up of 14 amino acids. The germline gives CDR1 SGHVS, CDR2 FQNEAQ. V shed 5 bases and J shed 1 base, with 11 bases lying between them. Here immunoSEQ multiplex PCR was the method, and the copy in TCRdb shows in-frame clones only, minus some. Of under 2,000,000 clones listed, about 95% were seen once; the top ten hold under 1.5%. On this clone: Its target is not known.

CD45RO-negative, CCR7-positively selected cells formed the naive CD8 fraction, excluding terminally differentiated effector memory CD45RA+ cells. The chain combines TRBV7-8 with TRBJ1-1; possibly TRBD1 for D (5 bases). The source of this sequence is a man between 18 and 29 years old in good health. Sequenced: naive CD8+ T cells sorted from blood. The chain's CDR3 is CASSTGTANTEAFF. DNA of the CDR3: TGTGCCAGCAGCACGGGGACGGCGAACACTGAAGCTTTCTTT.